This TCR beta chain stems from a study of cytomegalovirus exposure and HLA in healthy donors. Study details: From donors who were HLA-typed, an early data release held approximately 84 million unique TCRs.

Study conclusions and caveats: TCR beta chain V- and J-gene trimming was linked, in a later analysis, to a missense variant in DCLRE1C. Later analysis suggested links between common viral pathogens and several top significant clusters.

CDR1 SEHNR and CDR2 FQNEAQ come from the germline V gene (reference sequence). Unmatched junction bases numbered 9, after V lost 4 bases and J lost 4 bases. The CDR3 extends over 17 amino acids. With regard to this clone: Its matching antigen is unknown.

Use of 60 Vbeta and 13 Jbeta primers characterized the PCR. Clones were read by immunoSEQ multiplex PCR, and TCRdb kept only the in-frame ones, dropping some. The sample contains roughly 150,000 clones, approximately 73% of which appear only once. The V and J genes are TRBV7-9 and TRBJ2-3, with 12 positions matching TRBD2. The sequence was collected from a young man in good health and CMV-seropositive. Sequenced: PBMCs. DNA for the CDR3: TGTGCCAGCAGCTCTAGGACTAGCGGGACAGGTTCAGATACGCAGTATTTT. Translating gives CASSSRTSGTGSDTQYF.